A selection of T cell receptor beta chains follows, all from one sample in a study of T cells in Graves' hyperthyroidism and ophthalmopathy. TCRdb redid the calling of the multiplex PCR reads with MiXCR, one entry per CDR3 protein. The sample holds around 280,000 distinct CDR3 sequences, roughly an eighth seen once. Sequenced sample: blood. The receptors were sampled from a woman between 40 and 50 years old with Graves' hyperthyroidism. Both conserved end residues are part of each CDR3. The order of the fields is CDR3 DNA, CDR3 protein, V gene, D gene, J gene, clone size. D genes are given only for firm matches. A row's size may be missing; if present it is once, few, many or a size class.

DNA: TGTGCCTGGAGGTTGACAGGGTTCTACGAGCAGTACTTC
CDR3: CAWRLTGFYEQYF
V: TRBV30
D: TRBD1
J: TRBJ2-7
size: -

DNA: TGTGCCAGCAGCTCATTTCGCGGGAGTGCCTATAATTCACCCCCCCACTTT
CDR3: CASSSFRGSAYNSPPHF
V: TRBV3-1
D: -
J: TRBJ1-6
size: -

DNA: TGCGCCAGCAGCCCCGGGACAATCAACTATGGCTACACCTTC
CDR3: CASSPGTINYGYTF
V: TRBV5-1
D: -
J: TRBJ1-2
size: many

DNA: TGTGCCAGTAGTGCCGGACTAGCAGATACGCAGTATTTT
CDR3: CASSAGLADTQYF
V: TRBV19
D: TRBD2
J: TRBJ2-3
size: few

DNA: TGTGCCAGCTCACCTCCACAGGGGATGGGCTACACCTTC
CDR3: CASSPPQGMGYTF
V: TRBV18
D: TRBD1
J: TRBJ1-2
size: many

DNA: TGTGCCAGCAGCCAAGTTGGGAATCAGAACATTCAGTACTTC
CDR3: CASSQVGNQNIQYF
V: TRBV4-2
D: -
J: TRBJ2-4
size: -

DNA: TGTGCAACGGTTTGGGGGGGCTTAGCGGGAGGGCCGGTAGAGACCCAGTACTTC
CDR3: CATVWGGLAGGPVETQYF
V: TRBV28
D: TRBD2
J: TRBJ2-5
size: many

DNA: TGCAGTGCTGGGGGGGGAAATTCGGAAAAACTGTTTTTT
CDR3: CSAGGGNSEKLFF
V: TRBV20-1
D: -
J: TRBJ1-4
size: -

DNA: TGTGCTAGTGGTTTGGGTGGGATGCGATACGATGAGCAGTTCTTC
CDR3: CASGLGGMRYDEQFF
V: TRBV12-5
D: -
J: TRBJ2-1
size: many

DNA: TGCGCCAGCAGCTTGGTTATCCCAGGGGGTGACACTGAAGCTTTCTTT
CDR3: CASSLVIPGGDTEAFF
V: TRBV5-1
D: TRBD1
J: TRBJ1-1
size: many

DNA: TGTGCCAGCAGTCCCGTCCCCACGACAGGGTTGGGGAAGAGCTCCTATAATTCACCCCTCCACTTT
CDR3: CASSPVPTTGLGKSSYNSPLHF
V: TRBV28
D: TRBD1
J: TRBJ1-6
size: many

DNA: TGTGCCAGCACTGTGAGGGACACTGAAGCTTTCTTT
CDR3: CASTVRDTEAFF
V: TRBV28
D: -
J: TRBJ1-1
size: many

DNA: TGCAGTGCCTCGGGGGCCCATAGCAATCAGCCCCAGCATTTT
CDR3: CSASGAHSNQPQHF
V: TRBV20-1
D: -
J: TRBJ1-5
size: many

DNA: TGTGCCAGCAGCCTGACAGCAACTAATGAAAAACTGTTTTTT
CDR3: CASSLTATNEKLFF
V: TRBV7-8
D: -
J: TRBJ1-4
size: many

DNA: TGTGCCAGCAGCCCGGGAGTTAATTCACCCCTCCACTTT
CDR3: CASSPGVNSPLHF
V: TRBV14
D: -
J: TRBJ1-6
size: many

DNA: TGCGCCAGCGACGACGCCTCGGGGACCCTCCACTTT
CDR3: CASDDASGTLHF
V: TRBV5-1
D: -
J: TRBJ1-6
size: -

DNA: TGCAGCGACGACAGGGAGGGCTATAGCTACACCTTC
CDR3: CSDDREGYSYTF
V: TRBV29-1
D: TRBD1
J: TRBJ1-2
size: many

DNA: TGCAGTGCCCCGAAGGGTGCGGGATCGGGCAATACGCAGTATTTT
CDR3: CSAPKGAGSGNTQYF
V: TRBV20-1
D: -
J: TRBJ2-3
size: many

DNA: TGTGCCAGCAGCATACAGGGAAGCACAGATACGCAGTATTTT
CDR3: CASSIQGSTDTQYF
V: TRBV11-2
D: -
J: TRBJ2-3
size: -

DNA: TGTGCCAGCAGTCGGCTAGCGGGAGCCGGGGAGCTGTTTTTT
CDR3: CASSRLAGAGELFF
V: TRBV27
D: TRBD2
J: TRBJ2-2
size: -

DNA: TGTGCCACAGGGGTGGCTTCGTCCTACAATGAGCAGTTCTTC
CDR3: CATGVASSYNEQFF
V: TRBV27
D: -
J: TRBJ2-1
size: many

DNA: TGTGCCAGCAGTTTAGATGGGACCGGAAGGGGCTACACCTTC
CDR3: CASSLDGTGRGYTF
V: TRBV12-3/TRBV12-4
D: -
J: TRBJ1-2
size: many

DNA: TGTGCCAGCAGCCAAGCGTTCAGGGGCCGAGGAAACACCATATATTTT
CDR3: CASSQAFRGRGNTIYF
V: TRBV14
D: -
J: TRBJ1-3
size: -

DNA: TGTGCCAGCACCCGCCGGACTAGCGGGCTGAACACCGGGGAGCTGTTTTTT
CDR3: CASTRRTSGLNTGELFF
V: TRBV11-2
D: TRBD2
J: TRBJ2-2
size: -

DNA: TGTGCCAGCAGTGAAGGCGAGCGATCTAATTCACCCCTCCACTTT
CDR3: CASSEGERSNSPLHF
V: TRBV2
D: -
J: TRBJ1-6
size: many

DNA: TGTGCCAGCAGCTTAATGTGGCTCAACACGAACACTGAAGCTTTCTTT
CDR3: CASSLMWLNTNTEAFF
V: TRBV7-9
D: -
J: TRBJ1-1
size: many

DNA: TGTGCCAGCAGCCAAGATCTGACAGAGAATCAGCCCCAGCATTTT
CDR3: CASSQDLTENQPQHF
V: TRBV3-1
D: -
J: TRBJ1-5
size: many

DNA: TGTGCCAGCAGTAGGGCTAGCCCGAATGAGCAGTTCTTC
CDR3: CASSRASPNEQFF
V: TRBV12-3/TRBV12-4
D: -
J: TRBJ2-1
size: many

DNA: TGCGCCAGCAGCGCGACTAGCGGGAGGGACTACGAGCAGTACTTC
CDR3: CASSATSGRDYEQYF
V: TRBV5-1
D: TRBD2
J: TRBJ2-7
size: few

DNA: TGTGCCAGCAGCACTAACCAAGACGGGTACTCCCTCCACTTT
CDR3: CASSTNQDGYSLHF
V: TRBV12-3/TRBV12-4
D: -
J: TRBJ1-6
size: many

DNA: TGTGCCAGCAGCTTCGCTGGGGCCCACACCTTC
CDR3: CASSFAGAHTF
V: TRBV7-2
D: -
J: TRBJ1-2
size: -

DNA: TGCAGCGTTGAAACAGGGCTCAATCAGCCCCAGCATTTT
CDR3: CSVETGLNQPQHF
V: TRBV29-1
D: -
J: TRBJ1-5
size: many

DNA: TGCAGTGCTAGTAGTGGCTACGGCTACACCTTC
CDR3: CSASSGYGYTF
V: TRBV20-1
D: -
J: TRBJ1-2
size: many

DNA: TGCAGCGTTGAAGAAAGGACTAACTACGAGCAGTACTTC
CDR3: CSVEERTNYEQYF
V: TRBV29-1
D: -
J: TRBJ2-7
size: few

DNA: TGTGCCAGTAGTGCAGGCGTGAGCTCCTACGAGCAGTACTTC
CDR3: CASSAGVSSYEQYF
V: TRBV19
D: -
J: TRBJ2-7
size: few

DNA: TGCAGTGCTAGACCCAGGGGGGGAGGGGAAGCTTTCTTT
CDR3: CSARPRGGGEAFF
V: TRBV20-1
D: TRBD1
J: TRBJ1-1
size: many

DNA: TGTGCCAGCAGCTTCCGGGAGGGCCCAGGAGGCGGGGAGCTGTTTTTT
CDR3: CASSFREGPGGGELFF
V: TRBV7-9
D: TRBD2
J: TRBJ2-2
size: -

DNA: TGTGCCAGCAGTTTAGAAGGGGTTAAAGATACGCAGTATTTT
CDR3: CASSLEGVKDTQYF
V: TRBV12-3/TRBV12-4
D: -
J: TRBJ2-3
size: -

DNA: TGTGCCATCAGGTCGGGAGTCAATTCACCCCTCCACTTT
CDR3: CAIRSGVNSPLHF
V: TRBV10-3
D: -
J: TRBJ1-6
size: many

DNA: TGTGCCACCAGTGATTTGGTTAGCGGGAGAAGTGGAAACATTCAGTACTTC
CDR3: CATSDLVSGRSGNIQYF
V: TRBV24-1
D: TRBD2
J: TRBJ2-4
size: many

DNA: TGTGCCAGCAGCTTGTTCCAAAGGGGGAATGAGCAGTTCTTC
CDR3: CASSLFQRGNEQFF
V: TRBV5-5
D: -
J: TRBJ2-1
size: many

DNA: TGTGCCAGCAGCCGCGGGGGGACAGGGGAAGGGTCACCCCTCCACTTT
CDR3: CASSRGGTGEGSPLHF
V: TRBV3-1
D: TRBD1
J: TRBJ1-6
size: few

DNA: TGTGCCAGCAGCTTGAGGACGCGTGAAAAACTGTTTTTT
CDR3: CASSLRTREKLFF
V: TRBV7-2
D: -
J: TRBJ1-4
size: -

DNA: TGTGCCAGCAGACGGGAGGGAACAGCCTTATATCAGCCCCAGCATTTT
CDR3: CASRREGTALYQPQHF
V: TRBV2
D: -
J: TRBJ1-5
size: many

DNA: TGCAGGGACAGGAGGTGGGGGTTTTACAATGAGCAGTTCTTC
CDR3: CRDRRWGFYNEQFF
V: TRBV20-1
D: TRBD1
J: TRBJ2-1
size: many

DNA: TGTGCCAGCAGCTTGGGCCCCGGGACAGGGGTTGAAAAACTGTTTTTT
CDR3: CASSLGPGTGVEKLFF
V: TRBV5-6
D: TRBD1
J: TRBJ1-4
size: few

DNA: TGCAGTGCTAGATCTGGGATGCAGTACGAGCAGTACTTC
CDR3: CSARSGMQYEQYF
V: TRBV20-1
D: -
J: TRBJ2-7
size: many

DNA: TGTGCCAGCAGTAAGGCGGGAGGGCCCTACGAGCAGTACTTC
CDR3: CASSKAGGPYEQYF
V: TRBV28
D: TRBD2
J: TRBJ2-7
size: many

DNA: TGTGCCAGCAGCCAAGATGAGGGGGCAGATCAGCCCCAGCATTTT
CDR3: CASSQDEGADQPQHF
V: TRBV3-1
D: TRBD1
J: TRBJ1-5
size: many

DNA: TGTGCCAGCAGTATTAGCGGGAGCTTAGCCAAAAACATTCAGTACTTC
CDR3: CASSISGSLAKNIQYF
V: TRBV6-1
D: TRBD2
J: TRBJ2-4
size: -

DNA: TGTGCCAGCAGCCAAGATCTAAGAATTACTGAAGCTTTCTTT
CDR3: CASSQDLRITEAFF
V: TRBV4-2
D: -
J: TRBJ1-1
size: few

DNA: TGTGCCAGCAGGCAACAGGGGGCTAACGGGGAGCTGTTTTTT
CDR3: CASRQQGANGELFF
V: TRBV12-3/TRBV12-4
D: TRBD1
J: TRBJ2-2
size: many

DNA: TGTGCCAGCACCCGGGACAGGGAGGTGGAAGGAAACACCATATATTTT
CDR3: CASTRDREVEGNTIYF
V: TRBV2
D: TRBD1
J: TRBJ1-3
size: many

DNA: TGTGCCAGCAGAACAGGAGCTGGTCTCAAGGCCGAGCAGTACTTC
CDR3: CASRTGAGLKAEQYF
V: TRBV28
D: -
J: TRBJ2-7
size: -

DNA: TGTGCCAGCAGTTTGGGAGGGACCTTTCCCGGGGAGCTGTTTTTT
CDR3: CASSLGGTFPGELFF
V: TRBV12-3/TRBV12-4
D: TRBD2
J: TRBJ2-2
size: many